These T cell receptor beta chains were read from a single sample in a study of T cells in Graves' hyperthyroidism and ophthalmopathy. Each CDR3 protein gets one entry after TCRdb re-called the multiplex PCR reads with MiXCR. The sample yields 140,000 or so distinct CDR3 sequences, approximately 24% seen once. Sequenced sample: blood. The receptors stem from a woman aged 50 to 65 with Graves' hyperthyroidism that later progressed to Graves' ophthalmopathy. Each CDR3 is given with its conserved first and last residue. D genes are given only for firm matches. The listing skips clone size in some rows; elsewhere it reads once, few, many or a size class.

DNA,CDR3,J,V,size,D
TGCGCCAGCAGCCGTATTAGCGGGAGTACCGATGAGCAGTTCTTC,CASSRISGSTDEQFF,TRBJ2-1,TRBV4-1,few,TRBD2
TGTGCCAGCAGTTTAGGTCAGACAGATACGCAGTATTTT,CASSLGQTDTQYF,TRBJ2-3,TRBV12-3/TRBV12-4,many,.
TGTGCCAGCAGTTCCGGTAGCCCAATGAACACTGAAGCTTTCTTT,CASSSGSPMNTEAFF,TRBJ1-1,TRBV27,many,.
TGTGCCATCGGTGACAGGTCCACTGAAGCTTTCTTT,CAIGDRSTEAFF,TRBJ1-1,TRBV10-3,many,.
TGTGCCAGTAGTATGGGACAGGGTTTTGCTAGCGAGCAGTACTTC,CASSMGQGFASEQYF,TRBJ2-7,TRBV19,.,TRBD1
TGTGCCAGCAGTGCAGCCCTTCGGCGCGGCGAGCAGTACTTC,CASSAALRRGEQYF,TRBJ2-7,TRBV2,many,.
TGTGCCAGCGCGACAGGGATGAACACTGAAGCTTTCTTT,CASATGMNTEAFF,TRBJ1-1,TRBV2,.,TRBD1
TGCAGCTCCGGACTAGCGGGAGCCAAAAACATTCAGTACTTC,CSSGLAGAKNIQYF,TRBJ2-4,TRBV29-1,.,TRBD2
TGCAGCGTTAAGACTAGCGGCTACAATGAGCAGTTCTTC,CSVKTSGYNEQFF,TRBJ2-1,TRBV29-1,few,TRBD2
TGTGCCAGCAGTTTAGGGACGGGACTGAGCACAGATACGCAGTATTTT,CASSLGTGLSTDTQYF,TRBJ2-3,TRBV12-3/TRBV12-4,.,.
TGTGCCAGCTCACCACGAGCTAATCAGGCCAAAAACATTCAGTACTTC,CASSPRANQAKNIQYF,TRBJ2-4,TRBV18,many,.
TGTGCCAGCAGCCAAGGGTACACAGATACGCAGTATTTT,CASSQGYTDTQYF,TRBJ2-3,TRBV3-1,many,.
TGTGCCAGCAGCCAAGGCGGGGGGCAGTACTTC,CASSQGGGQYF,TRBJ2-7,TRBV3-1,few,TRBD2
TGCGCCAGGGGTCCAATGAACACTGAAGCTTTCTTT,CARGPMNTEAFF,TRBJ1-1,TRBV5-1,many,.
TGTGCCAGCAGCCAGGACAGCCGCCTGTCTGGCTACACCTTC,CASSQDSRLSGYTF,TRBJ1-2,TRBV2,many,.
TGTGCCAGCAGCGTGAGCGGGAGGGCCACAGATACGCAGTATTTT,CASSVSGRATDTQYF,TRBJ2-3,TRBV9,few,TRBD2
TGTGCCAGCAGCAGAGGAGAGGGCGGGACAGTCTCCTACGAGCAGTACTTC,CASSRGEGGTVSYEQYF,TRBJ2-7,TRBV14,many,.
TGTGCCAGCAGCACCTTACAGGGAGGAATGACCCAGTACTTC,CASSTLQGGMTQYF,TRBJ2-5,TRBV11-2,few,.
TGTGCCAGCAGTTTAGAAGCGGGAGAAGTAGATACGCAGTATTTT,CASSLEAGEVDTQYF,TRBJ2-3,TRBV12-3/TRBV12-4,.,TRBD2
TGTGCCAGCAGCCCAGGAGGTCGGGTGAACACCGGGGAGCTGTTTTTT,CASSPGGRVNTGELFF,TRBJ2-2,TRBV11-3,many,.
TGTGCCAGCAGCTACCGTCGGGATCAGCCCCAGCATTTT,CASSYRRDQPQHF,TRBJ1-5,TRBV7-2,many,.
TGCAGTGCTAGCCCCCTAGGGACATGGAGTCAGCCCCAGCATTTT,CSASPLGTWSQPQHF,TRBJ1-5,TRBV20-1,few,.
TGCAGTGCTTCCCGGGGAATGAGCGAGCAGTACTTC,CSASRGMSEQYF,TRBJ2-7,TRBV20-1,.,.
TGCAGTGCTGAAACGGGACAGGGTCTCTATGGCTACACCTTC,CSAETGQGLYGYTF,TRBJ1-2,TRBV20-1,many,TRBD1
TGTGCCAGCTCACCCCGACGGGATACCTACGAGCAGTACTTC,CASSPRRDTYEQYF,TRBJ2-7,TRBV18,many,.
TGTGCCAGCAGCTTTTCCGCTGCAACTAATGAAAAACTGTTTTTT,CASSFSAATNEKLFF,TRBJ1-4,TRBV11-2,many,.
TGTGCCAGCAGCCCCCTTAGAGGAGATACGCAGTATTTT,CASSPLRGDTQYF,TRBJ2-3,TRBV7-8,many,.
TGCGCCAGCAGCTTCGGGCACAGCAACTACAATGAGCAGTTCTTC,CASSFGHSNYNEQFF,TRBJ2-1,TRBV5-1,many,.
TGCGCCAGCAGCTCGGGACAGACTTCCACCGGGGAGCTGTTTTTT,CASSSGQTSTGELFF,TRBJ2-2,TRBV5-1,many,TRBD1
TGTGCCAGCAGCGTAGATGGCAGTCGCCCCAACGAGCAGTACTTC,CASSVDGSRPNEQYF,TRBJ2-7,TRBV9,many,.
TGCGCCAGCAGCTTGGCCGGACAGGGTGGCTATGGCTACACCTTC,CASSLAGQGGYGYTF,TRBJ1-2,TRBV5-1,few,TRBD1
TGTGCCAGCAGCACACAGGTGAACACTGAAGCTTTCTTT,CASSTQVNTEAFF,TRBJ1-1,TRBV7-8,many,.
TGTGCCACCAGTGACATCGGGACAGAGAAGGCAGATACGCAGTATTTT,CATSDIGTEKADTQYF,TRBJ2-3,TRBV24-1,many,TRBD1
TGTGCCAGCAGTTACTCTTCAGCCTACATGAACACTGAAGCTTTCTTT,CASSYSSAYMNTEAFF,TRBJ1-1,TRBV6-5,many,.
TGTGCCAGCAGTCCCCGGGGAGGGGGCGCGGGTCAGCCCCAGCATTTT,CASSPRGGGAGQPQHF,TRBJ1-5,TRBV28,many,TRBD1
TGTGCCAGCAGTTTCCCCCTGACTAGCGGGACCAAAACAGATACGCAGTATTTT,CASSFPLTSGTKTDTQYF,TRBJ2-3,TRBV28,many,TRBD2
TGTGCCAGCAGTTGGCTAGCGGGAGAGAGGGAGCAGTACTTC,CASSWLAGEREQYF,TRBJ2-7,TRBV5-4,.,TRBD2
TGTGCCAGTAGTGCGGACAGGGGATCGTCTGAAGCTTTCTTT,CASSADRGSSEAFF,TRBJ1-1,TRBV19,.,TRBD1
TGTGCCAGTAGTATAGATGGTGCCCTGAATGGCTACACCTTC,CASSIDGALNGYTF,TRBJ1-2,TRBV19,.,.
TGTGCCACCAGCAGAGACTTCCCGGGACAGGGGGTCGAGCAGTTCTTC,CATSRDFPGQGVEQFF,TRBJ2-1,TRBV15,many,TRBD1
TGTGCCAGCAGTTCCTGGGGCGGCACTGAAGCTTTCTTT,CASSSWGGTEAFF,TRBJ1-1,TRBV12-3/TRBV12-4,.,.
TGTGCCAGCAAGGGGGCCCGCCTCACAAACACCGGGGAGCTGTTTTTT,CASKGARLTNTGELFF,TRBJ2-2,TRBV6-1,many,TRBD1
TGTGCCAGCAGTATCAGGACTAGCGGTACGACCTCCTACGAGCAGTACTTC,CASSIRTSGTTSYEQYF,TRBJ2-7,TRBV27,many,TRBD2
TGCAGTGCTTTTGATCCGGGGCTAAGGGGGGACAATGAGCAGTTCTTC,CSAFDPGLRGDNEQFF,TRBJ2-1,TRBV20-1,many,.
TGTGCCAGCAGCGTAACGCGGCCCGGTGAGCAGTTCTTC,CASSVTRPGEQFF,TRBJ2-1,TRBV7-8,many,.
TGTGCCAGCAGTTTCGGGGGGAACTCCTACGAGCAGTACTTC,CASSFGGNSYEQYF,TRBJ2-7,TRBV7-9,few,TRBD2
TGTGCCAGCAGCTTAGCGCCGGGGGAAAAACTGTTTTTT,CASSLAPGEKLFF,TRBJ1-4,TRBV7-6,.,.
TGTGCCAGCAGCGTAGATCTAGGGCAGGGCGAGCAGTACTTC,CASSVDLGQGEQYF,TRBJ2-7,TRBV9,few,.
TGTGCCAGCACAAAGGGGGACTCGAATCAGCCCCAGCATTTT,CASTKGDSNQPQHF,TRBJ1-5,TRBV18,many,.
TGTGCCAGCAGTCTAGGATTCACAGATACGCAGTATTTT,CASSLGFTDTQYF,TRBJ2-3,TRBV28,many,.